A single sample is the source of the 2 T cell receptor beta chains below, sequenced in a study of blood T cell repertoires in COVID-19. Assay: immunoSEQ multiplex PCR; the TCRdb copy retains only in-frame clones and omits some. Of 100,000 to 150,000 clones in the sample, 85% to 90% are singletons; the top ten hold approximately 30%. The sample was peripheral blood. All receptors derive from a woman of 80 years or more with acute or convalescent COVID-19.

The gene calls are TRBV7-2 and TRBJ2-7; TRBD2 matches 7 bases. From germline, CDR1 is SGHTA and CDR2 FQGNSA. CDR3 size: 14 residues. Trimming cost V 1 base and J 2 bases; bases outside gene matches: 2. The CDR3 bases are TGTGCCAGCAGCTTAGGTGGGGGGGCCTACGAGCAGTACTTC. Translated, it gives CASSLGGGAYEQYF.

The gene calls are TRBV3-1 (or the pseudogene TRBV3-2) and TRBJ2-7; TRBD2 aligns across 10 bases. The trim removed 1 base at V and 4 bases at J, leaving 13 bases unmatched. Germline V lookup: CDR1 LGHDT, CDR2 YNNKEL (reference sequence). The CDR3 is 18 residues long. CDR3 DNA sequence: TGTGCCAGCAGCCAAGGGGGCGGCTTAGGGACTAGCGTTTACGAGCAGTACTTC. It encodes CASSQGGGLGTSVYEQYF.